The present T cell receptor (beta chain) was sequenced within a study of long-term antiretroviral therapy in people with HIV. Across the whole study: Samples collected earliest predate the 2015 immediate-ART recommendation by about a decade. Whole-study findings and limits: Clonal expansions arising prior to ART prevailed in the repertoire at every time point.

At survey level, the immunoSEQ assay was run in its v3.0 version. A per-sample goal of about 40,000-55,000 T-cell genomes was targeted by sequencing. The protocol was immunoSEQ multiplex PCR, while the TCRdb copy is restricted to in-frame clones and leaves out a portion. The data show about 20,000 clones, with approximately 80% seen just once and about 10% held by the top ten. Details on this clone: Its antigen is currently unknown.

Germline CDR1 is LNHDA and CDR2 is SQIVND (reference sequence). The ends were cut back, 3 bases at V and 3 bases at J, with 17 bases in the middle. The CDR3 extends over 16 amino acids. This TCR was sampled from a woman aged 40 to 50 with HIV. The sequencing here drew on unsorted PBMCs, taken 0.2 years after starting antiretroviral therapy. The V call is TRBV19, the J call TRBJ2-5; D not certain. CDR3 DNA sequence: TGTGCCAGTAGTATGCTCGGATTGTATGGGGAAGAGACCCAGTACTTC. Encoded protein: CASSMLGLYGEETQYF.